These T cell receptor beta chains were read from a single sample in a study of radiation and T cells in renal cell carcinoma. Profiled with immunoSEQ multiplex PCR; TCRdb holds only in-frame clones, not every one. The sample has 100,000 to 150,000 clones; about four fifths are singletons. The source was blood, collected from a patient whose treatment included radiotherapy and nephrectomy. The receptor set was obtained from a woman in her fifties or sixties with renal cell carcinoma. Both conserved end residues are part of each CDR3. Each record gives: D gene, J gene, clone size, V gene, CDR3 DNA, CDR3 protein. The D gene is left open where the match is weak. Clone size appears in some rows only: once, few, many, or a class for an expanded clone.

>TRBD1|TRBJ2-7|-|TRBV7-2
TGTGCCAGCAGCTTCTCCGGGACAGGGACCGAGCAGTACTTC
CASSFSGTGTEQYF
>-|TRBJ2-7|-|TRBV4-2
TGTGCCAGCAGCCAAGATTCTATGGCCTACGAGCAGTACTTC
CASSQDSMAYEQYF
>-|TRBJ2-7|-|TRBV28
TGTGCCAGCAGTACGCCGCGCCGGGACCCATCAAGCTACTTC
CASSTPRRDPSSYF
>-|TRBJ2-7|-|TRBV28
TGTGCCAGCAGTTTTTACCACCGGGACATTATCTACGAGCAGTACTTC
CASSFYHRDIIYEQYF
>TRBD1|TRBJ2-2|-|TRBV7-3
TGTGCCAGCGGAAGACAGGGAACCGGGGAGCTGTTTTTT
CASGRQGTGELFF
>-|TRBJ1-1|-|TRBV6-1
TGTGCCAGCAGTTCCACTGAAGCTTTCTTT
CASSSTEAFF
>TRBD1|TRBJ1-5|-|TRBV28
TGTGCCAGCAGTGGGACCCGGGACAGGGTGAGGCCCCAGCATTTT
CASSGTRDRVRPQHF
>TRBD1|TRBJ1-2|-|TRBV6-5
TGTGCCAGCAGTTACTCCAGGGACAGGGGAGGCTACACCTTC
CASSYSRDRGGYTF
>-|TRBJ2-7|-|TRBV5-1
TGCGCCAGCAGCGAGGCCTACGAGCAGTACTTC
CASSEAYEQYF
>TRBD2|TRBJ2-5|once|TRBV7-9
TGTGCCAGCAGAGCGGGGCCTTACCAAGAGACCCAGTACTTC
CASRAGPYQETQYF
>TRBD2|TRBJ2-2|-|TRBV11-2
TGTGCCAGCAGCTTTAGCGGGGGGCATAACACCGGGGAGCTGTTTTTT
CASSFSGGHNTGELFF
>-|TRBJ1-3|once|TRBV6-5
TGTGCCAGCAGTTACTCGAGTGACTCTGGAAACACCATATATTTT
CASSYSSDSGNTIYF
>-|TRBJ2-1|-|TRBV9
TGTGCCAGCAGCGATAGACGGCAGAGCTCCTACAATGAGCAGTTCTTC
CASSDRRQSSYNEQFF
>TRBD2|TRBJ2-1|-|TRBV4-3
TGCGCCAGCAGCCAAGATCGACTAGCGGGAGGGTGGTTCTTC
CASSQDRLAGGWFF
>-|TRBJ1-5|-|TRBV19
TGTGCCAGTAATATAGTGGGCAGGAGGAATCAGCCCCAGCATTTT
CASNIVGRRNQPQHF
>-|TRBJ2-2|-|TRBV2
TGTGCCAGCAGTCGCTCGAACACCGGGGAGCTGTTTTTT
CASSRSNTGELFF
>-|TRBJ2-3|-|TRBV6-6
TGTGCCAGCAGTTACTGGGGTGGGGGGACAGATACGCAGTATTTT
CASSYWGGGTDTQYF
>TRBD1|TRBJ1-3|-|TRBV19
TGTGCCACGGGGACAGGGAGAGGCACTGGAAACACCATATATTTT
CATGTGRGTGNTIYF
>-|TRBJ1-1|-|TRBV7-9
TGTGCCAGCAGCCCCACGGGTAGAGGGACTGAAGCTTTCTTT
CASSPTGRGTEAFF
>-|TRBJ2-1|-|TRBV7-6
TGTGCCAGCAGCTTAGAACCTTACAATGAGCAGTTCTTC
CASSLEPYNEQFF
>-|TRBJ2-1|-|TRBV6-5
TGTGCCAGCAGCTCGGACTTCGGTTCCTACAATGAGCAGTTCTTC
CASSSDFGSYNEQFF
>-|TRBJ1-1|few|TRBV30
TGTGCCTGGAGGAACATCGTCACTGAAGCTTTCTTT
CAWRNIVTEAFF
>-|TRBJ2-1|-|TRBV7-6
TGTGCCAGCAGCTTACAGGGCCCCAATGAGCAGTTCTTC
CASSLQGPNEQFF
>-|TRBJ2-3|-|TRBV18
TGTGCCAGCTCACCTTATAGAGGGACAGATACGCAGTATTTT
CASSPYRGTDTQYF
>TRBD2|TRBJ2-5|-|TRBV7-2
TGTGCCAGCAGCCCTCGGGGCTTTAGCGGGGTTCAAGAGACCCAGTACTTC
CASSPRGFSGVQETQYF
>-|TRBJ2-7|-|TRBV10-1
TGCGCCAGCAGTGGGGACACTTACGAGCAGTACTTC
CASSGDTYEQYF
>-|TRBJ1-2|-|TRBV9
TGTGCCAGCAGCACCAGGAAGGGCGGCTACACCTTC
CASSTRKGGYTF
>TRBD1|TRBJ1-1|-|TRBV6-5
TGTGCCAGCAGTTACCAGGGACAGGGGGTCATTGAAGCTTTCTTT
CASSYQGQGVIEAFF
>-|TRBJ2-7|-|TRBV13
TGTGCCAGCAGCTCAAGGGTAAGAAAGAACGAGCAGTACTTC
CASSSRVRKNEQYF